Shown below are 10 T cell receptor beta chains from a single sample sequenced in a study of immune heterogeneity within non-small cell lung tumors. Amplifying TCR beta CDR3 involved multiplex PCR carried out with 32 V and 13 J primers. TCRdb re-called the multiplex PCR reads with MiXCR, one entry per CDR3 protein. The table lists 21,000 or so distinct CDR3 sequences, about 29% of them singletons. Template was bulk tumor genomic DNA, approximately 600 ng per sample. Several widely spaced biopsies per primary tumor were taken during surgery. Before undergoing curative surgery, patients had newly diagnosed non-small cell lung cancer that was untreated. What was sequenced was lung tumor tissue. The receptors were sampled from a man aged 35 to 55 with non-small cell lung cancer.

The chain combines TRBV9 with TRBJ2-2; 9 bases agree with TRBD1. The germline V gene has CDR1 SGDLS and CDR2 YYNGEE. The CDR3 consists of 14 residues. With V trimmed by 3 bases and J by 7 bases, 4 bases remained unmatched. This CDR3 is CASSGTGVVGELFF. In DNA form, the CDR3 reads TGTGCCAGCAGCGGGACAGGGGTGGTCGGGGAGCTGTTTTTT. Supplemented by reference TRBV9 and TRBJ2-2, the full variable domain reads DSGVTQTPKHLITATGQRVTLRCSPRSGDLSVYWYQQSLDQGLQFLIQYYNGEERAKGNILERFSAQQFPDLHSELNLSSLELGDSALYFCASSGTGVVGELFFGEGSRLTVL.

A remark on this clonotype: Germline and junction disagree at one end, which may indicate a read error. This chain connects TRBV20-1 to TRBJ2-3; possibly TRBD2 for D (6 bases). Germline assignment: CDR1 DFQATT and CDR2 SNEGSKA (reference sequence). The CDR3 covers 14 residues. In DNA, the CDR3 is TGCAGTACTAGAGGGGCGGGACGGCCAGATTCGCAGTATTTT. Amino acid sequence: CSTRGAGRPDSQYF.

This clonotype showed up just a few times. The V gene is TRBV20-1, the J gene TRBJ2-2; D is unclear. Germline CDR1 reads DFQATT; CDR2 reads SNEGSKA (reference sequence). V lost 3 bases, J lost 8 bases, and 7 bases lay in between. The CDR3 runs to 11 residues. The CDR3 loop is CSASRRGELFF. The CDR3 DNA is TGCAGTGCTAGTAGAAGGGGGGAGCTGTTTTTT.

Only a few counts were recorded for this clonotype. CDR3 residues: CASSRGRNIDEQFF. DNA for the CDR3: TGTGCCAGCAGCCGCGGGAGGAATATTGATGAGCAGTTCTTC. The rearrangement uses TRBV2 and TRBJ2-1; 8 bases match TRBD2. Germline-derived CDR1 and CDR2 are SNHLY and FYNNEI. CDR3 length: 14 amino acids. Trimming cost V 6 bases and J 8 bases; bases outside gene matches: 9.

About this clonotype: At one of its ends the junction is not consistent with the germline gene, which may arise from a read error. The rearrangement links TRBV30 to TRBJ2-2; D possibly corresponds to TRBD1 (6 bases). The germline V gene has CDR1 GTSNPN and CDR2 SVGIG (reference sequence). This CDR3 region has 14 residues. The CDR3 coding sequence is TGTGCCTGGAGTGTACCCTTGGGGGCCGGGGAGCGGTTTTTT. Translation gives CAWSVPLGAGERFF.

This clonotype was observed a few times. As the CDR3 is not closed by the conserved phenylalanine or tryptophan, this likely results from a read error. V usage is TRBV6-5 and J usage is TRBJ2-7; 8 positions agree with TRBD1. This CDR3 spans 16 amino acids. V lost 2 bases to trimming and J lost 2 bases; unmatched junction nucleotides: 8. From germline, CDR1 is MNHEY and CDR2 SVGAGI. This CDR3 is CASSYPGTGRPYEQYS. The CDR3 nucleotides are TGTGCCAGCAGTTACCCGGGGACAGGCCGACCCTACGAGCAGTACTCC.

Regarding this clonotype: In this CDR3 the conserved last residue, phenylalanine or tryptophan, is missing, so a read error is likely. The CDR3 sequence is CASSLEAGWGRQFS. As DNA, the CDR3 is TGCGCCAGCAGCTTGGAGGCAGGCTGGGGCAGGCAGTTCTCC. This chain joins TRBV5-1 and TRBJ2-1; D perhaps matches TRBD1 (5 bases). CDR3 length: 14 amino acids. The germline CDR1 and CDR2 sequences are SGHRS and YFSETQ. V lost 0 bases, J lost 12 bases, and 16 bases lay in between.

This chain connects TRBV4-3 to TRBJ2-3; a possible D gene is TRBD2 (5 bases). There are 13 residues in the CDR3. V shed 4 bases and J shed 5 bases, with 10 bases lying between them. Germline lookup yields CDR1 LGHNA and CDR2 YSLEER. For the CDR3, the DNA is TGCGCCAGCAGCCCTAGACTACTAGATACGCAGTATTTT. Its protein is CASSPRLLDTQYF.

Notes on this clonotype: This may come from a read error, since a much larger clone is one base off. The chain has TRBV7-8 and TRBJ2-3; 7 nucleotides agree with TRBD2. The CDR3 runs 15 residues. Germline V gives CDR1 SGHVS, CDR2 FQNEAQ. Unmatched junction bases numbered 14, after V lost 5 bases and J lost 9 bases. The DNA of the CDR3 is TGTGCCAGCAGCCCGGGACTATCGGGAGTTGGGACGCAGTATTTT. Its protein is CASSPGLSGVGTQYF.

Of note for this clonotype: A much larger clone sits a single nucleotide away, making a read error possible. The V and J genes are TRBV7-8 and TRBJ2-7, with D unresolved. The CDR3 consists of 14 residues. Germline values: CDR1 SGHVS, CDR2 FQNEAQ. V was trimmed by 2 bases and J by 4 bases, leaving 12 bases between them. The CDR3 coding sequence is TGTGCCAGCAGCTTATCCCAGGCAAAGTACGAGCAGTACTTC. Protein product: CASSLSQAKYEQYF.